Below, 3 T cell receptor beta chains from the same sample are listed, as sequenced in a study of blood T cell repertoires in COVID-19. Generated by immunoSEQ multiplex PCR, the TCRdb table keeps only in-frame clones and is missing some. Among approximately 15,000 clones listed, more than 65% were seen once. The specimen sequenced was peripheral blood. Receptors were obtained from a woman aged 70-85 years with active COVID-19.

This clone was found a few times. This chain links TRBV3-1 (or the pseudogene TRBV3-2) with TRBJ2-2, with a weak D call TRBD2 (5 bases). Germline CDR1 and CDR2: LGHDT and YNNKEL (reference sequence). Deletions cut 2 bases from V and 12 bases from J, with 7 bases between. The CDR3 length is 11 residues. The CDR3 protein is CASSQPGKLFF. CDR3 nucleotides: TGTGCCAGCAGCCAACCGGGGAAGCTGTTTTTT.

This chain links TRBV7-3 with TRBJ2-2; 7 bases match TRBD1. The trim removed 2 bases at V and 5 bases at J, leaving 5 bases unmatched. The CDR3 sequence is 15 residues long. CDR1 and CDR2 (germline): SGHTA, FQGTGA. The CDR3 sequence is CASSLRGGGTGELFF. The CDR3 bases are TGTGCCAGCAGCTTACGAGGGGGCGGAACCGGGGAGCTGTTTTTT.

This chain uses TRBV19 with TRBJ2-2; perhaps TRBD2 as D (5 bases). There are 14 residues in the CDR3. Trimming took 0 bases from V and 6 from J, leaving 8 bases between them. The germline V gene encodes CDR1 LNHDA and CDR2 SQIVND (reference sequence). DNA for the CDR3: TGTGCCAGTAGTATAGACAGCGGCGCCGGGGAGCTGTTTTTT. This encodes CASSIDSGAGELFF.